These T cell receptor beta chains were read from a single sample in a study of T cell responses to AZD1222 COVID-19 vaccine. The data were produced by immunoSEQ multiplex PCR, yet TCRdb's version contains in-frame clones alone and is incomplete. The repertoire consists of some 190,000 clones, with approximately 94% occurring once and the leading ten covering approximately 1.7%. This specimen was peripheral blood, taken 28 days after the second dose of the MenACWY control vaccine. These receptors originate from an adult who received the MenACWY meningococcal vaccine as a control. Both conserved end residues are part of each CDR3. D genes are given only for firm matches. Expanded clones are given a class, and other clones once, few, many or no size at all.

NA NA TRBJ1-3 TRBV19 TGTGCCAGTAGTCCCCTCGCTGGCAGGGCAGGCGGAAACACCATATATTTT CASSPLAGRAGGNTIYF
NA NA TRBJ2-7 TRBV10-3 TGTGCCATCAGGGACAGAGGGTCCTACGAGCAGTACTTC CAIRDRGSYEQYF
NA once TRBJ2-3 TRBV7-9 TGTGCCAGCAGCCTAGGGAGCACAGATACGCAGTATTTT CASSLGSTDTQYF
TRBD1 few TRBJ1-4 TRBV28 TGTGCCAGCAGTTTCAGGACAGGGGCGAATGAAAAACTGTTTTTT CASSFRTGANEKLFF
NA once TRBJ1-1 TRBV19 TGTGCCAGTAGTAGGTCCGCAACCCCCAACACTGAAGCTTTCTTT CASSRSATPNTEAFF
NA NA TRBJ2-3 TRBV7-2 TGTGCCAGCAGCTTAGGTGGGGCAAGCACAGATACGCAGTATTTT CASSLGGASTDTQYF
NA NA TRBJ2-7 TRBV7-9 TGTGCCAGCAGCCTCGGCTCGTACGAGCAGTACTTC CASSLGSYEQYF
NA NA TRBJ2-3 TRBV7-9 TGTGCCAGCAGCCAAGAGGGCACAGATACGCAGTATTTT CASSQEGTDTQYF
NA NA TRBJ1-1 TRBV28 TGTGCCAGCAGACTAACACGGAACACTGAAGCTTTCTTT CASRLTRNTEAFF
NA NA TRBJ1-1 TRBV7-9 TGTGCCAGCAGCTTAAAACGGGGAGAAGCTTTCTTT CASSLKRGEAFF
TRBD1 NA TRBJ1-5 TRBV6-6 TGTGCCAGCAATTCTCCGGGACAGATAAATCAGCCCCAGCATTTT CASNSPGQINQPQHF
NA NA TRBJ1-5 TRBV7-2 TGTGCCAGCAGCTTAGGCCACGATCAGCCCCAGCATTTT CASSLGHDQPQHF
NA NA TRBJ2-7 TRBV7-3 TGTGCCAGCAGCTCCGGGCGGGGTCGACTAGTCGGGACCTACGAGCAGTACTTC CASSSGRGRLVGTYEQYF
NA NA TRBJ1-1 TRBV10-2 TGCGCCAGCAGACCTGGGACCTCGGCGGCTGAAGCTTTCTTT CASRPGTSAAEAFF
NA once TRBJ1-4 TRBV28 TGTGCCAGCAACTTTCGGGGGACTAATGAAAAACTGTTTTTT CASNFRGTNEKLFF
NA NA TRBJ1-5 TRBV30 TGTGCCTGGAGTGAGCTGGGCTGGGGCAATCAGCCCCAGCATTTT CAWSELGWGNQPQHF
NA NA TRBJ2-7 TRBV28 TGTGCCAGCACGGGGGGCCCCAATCCTTACGAGCAGTACTTC CASTGGPNPYEQYF
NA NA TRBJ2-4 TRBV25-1 TGTGCCAGCATGGGGAAAACCAAAAACATTCAGTACTTC CASMGKTKNIQYF
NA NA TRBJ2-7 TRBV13 TGTGCCAGCAGCTTAGGGGGAGGAGGGCAGTACTTC CASSLGGGGQYF
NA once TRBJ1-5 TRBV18 TGTGCCAGCTCAATTTCAGGGCAGCCCCAGCATTTT CASSISGQPQHF
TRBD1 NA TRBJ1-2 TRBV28 TGTGCCAGCAGCCTCCATGACAGGGGCGGATATGGCTACACCTTC CASSLHDRGGYGYTF
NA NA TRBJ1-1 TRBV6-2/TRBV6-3 TGTGCCAGCAGCTTAGGTCACACTGAAGCTTTCTTT CASSLGHTEAFF
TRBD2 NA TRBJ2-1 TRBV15 TGTGCCACCAGCCTGATTAGCGGGGATTACAATGAGCAGTTCTTC CATSLISGDYNEQFF
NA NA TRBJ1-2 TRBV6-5 TGTGCCAGCAGTTACAGGGCGTTAAACTATGGCTACACCTTC CASSYRALNYGYTF
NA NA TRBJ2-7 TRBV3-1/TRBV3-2 TGTGCCAGCAGCCAGGAGTTCCCCATGGAGGACGAGCAGTACTTC CASSQEFPMEDEQYF
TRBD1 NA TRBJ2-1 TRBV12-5 TGTGCTAGTGGTTCGACAGGGGTCAATGAGCAGTTCTTC CASGSTGVNEQFF
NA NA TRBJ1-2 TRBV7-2 TGTGCCAGCAGCCTCAATCTGGGCTACACCTTC CASSLNLGYTF
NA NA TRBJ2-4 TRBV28 TGTGCCAGCAGTCCCACAGGGTTCAAAAACATTCAGTACTTC CASSPTGFKNIQYF
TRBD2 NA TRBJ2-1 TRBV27 TGTGCCAGCAGTATAGCGGGAGGAGATGAGCAGTTCTTC CASSIAGGDEQFF
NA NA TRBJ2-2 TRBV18 TGTGCCAGCTCCTACGGGACTTTTAACACCGGGGAGCTGTTTTTT CASSYGTFNTGELFF
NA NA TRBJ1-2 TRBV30 TGTGCCTGGAGTGCCGGGACCGATAGCTACACCTTC CAWSAGTDSYTF
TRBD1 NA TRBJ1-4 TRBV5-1 TGCGCCAGCAGCTGGGGGACAGATACAACTAATGAAAAACTGTTTTTT CASSWGTDTTNEKLFF
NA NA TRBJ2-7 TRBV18 TGTGCCAGCTCGGAAGCCCCTCGGGGTTCCGAGCAGTACTTC CASSEAPRGSEQYF
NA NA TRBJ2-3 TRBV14 TGTGCCAGCAGTAACACTCGCACAGATACGCAGTATTTT CASSNTRTDTQYF
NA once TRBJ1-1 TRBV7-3 TGTGCCAGCAGCTTAGGATATGGCACTGAAGCTTTCTTT CASSLGYGTEAFF
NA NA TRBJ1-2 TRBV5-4 TGTGCCAGCAGCTCGGACAGCTCCTATGGCTACACCTTC CASSSDSSYGYTF
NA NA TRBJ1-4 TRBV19 TGTGCCAGTAGTATCCCCCGGGACGGCGTAAAAGCAACTAATGAAAAACTGTTTTTT CASSIPRDGVKATNEKLFF
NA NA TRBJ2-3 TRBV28 TGTGCCAGCAGTCCCCATCCTAGCACAGATACGCAGTATTTT CASSPHPSTDTQYF
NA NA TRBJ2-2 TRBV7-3 TGTGCCAGCAGCTTACAGGACAAAACCGGGGAGCTGTTTTTT CASSLQDKTGELFF
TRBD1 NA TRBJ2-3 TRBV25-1 TGTGCCAGCAGTGAAGTCGGGACAGGGTACTCAGATACGCAGTATTTT CASSEVGTGYSDTQYF
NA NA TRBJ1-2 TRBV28 TGTGCCAGCAGTTTAACAGCCTATGGCTACACCTTC CASSLTAYGYTF
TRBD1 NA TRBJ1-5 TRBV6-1 TGTGCCAGCAGTGAGTCGTCAGGGGGCGAGGGTCAGCCCCAGCATTTT CASSESSGGEGQPQHF
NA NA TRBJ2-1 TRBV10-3 TGTGCCATCAGTGAGTCGATAGGGGCTCCCTACAATGAGCAGTTCTTC CAISESIGAPYNEQFF
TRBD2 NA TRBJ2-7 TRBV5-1 TGCGCCAGCAGCCCCGCGGGACTAGCGGGAAGCTCCTACGAGCAGTACTTC CASSPAGLAGSSYEQYF
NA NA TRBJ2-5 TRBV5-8 TGTGCCAGCAGCTGGAACGGTGCTGGTGGGGAGACCCAGTACTTC CASSWNGAGGETQYF
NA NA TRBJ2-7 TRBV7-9 TGTGCCAGCAGCCCGAGGATGGGCGGTACCGCTACCTACGAGCAGTACTTC CASSPRMGGTATYEQYF
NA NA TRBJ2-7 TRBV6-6 TGTGCCAGCAGACTGGGACTCCCTAACGAGCAGTACTTC CASRLGLPNEQYF
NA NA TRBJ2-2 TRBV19 TGTGCCAGTAGTATGGTCGCAGCCTCGAACACCGGGGAGCTGTTTTTT CASSMVAASNTGELFF
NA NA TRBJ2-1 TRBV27 TGTGCCAGCAGTTTCCGGGGGATTGGGGAGCAGTTCTTC CASSFRGIGEQFF
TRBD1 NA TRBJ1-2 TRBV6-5 TGTGCCAGCAGGCCAGGGACAGTAGGGGGTGGCTACACCTTC CASRPGTVGGGYTF
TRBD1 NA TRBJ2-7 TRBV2 TGTGCCAGCACTCAACAACCGGGACAGGGAGCCGAGCAGTACTTC CASTQQPGQGAEQYF
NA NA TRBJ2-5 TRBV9 TGTGCCAGCAGCGATTTCTCGGGACAAGAGACCCAGTACTTC CASSDFSGQETQYF
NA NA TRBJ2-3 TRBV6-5 TGTGCCAGCAGTTCTGGTGAGGGGAGCACAGATACGCAGTATTTT CASSSGEGSTDTQYF
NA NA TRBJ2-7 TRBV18 TGTGCCAGCTCACCAACCACGCCAGGAGAGCAGTACTTC CASSPTTPGEQYF
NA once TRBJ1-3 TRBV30 TGTGCCTGGAGTCGCCGACGGAGCTCTGGAAACACCATATATTTT CAWSRRRSSGNTIYF
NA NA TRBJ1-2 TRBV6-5 TGTGCCAGCAGACAGGGTCCCTATGGCTACACCTTC CASRQGPYGYTF
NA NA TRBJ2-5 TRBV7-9 TGTGCCAGCAGCTTAGCCAGTGGGGAGACCCAGTACTTC CASSLASGETQYF
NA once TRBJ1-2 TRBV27 TGTGCCAGCAGTCCGGACAGACTTAACTATGGCTACACCTTC CASSPDRLNYGYTF
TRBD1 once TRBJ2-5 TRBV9 TGTGCCAGCAGCGCCCAAACAGGGGCCGAAGAGACCCAGTACTTC CASSAQTGAEETQYF